What follows are 19 T cell receptor beta chains derived from one specimen sequenced in a study of control samples from healthy donors and cancer patients. TCRdb's copy holds only in-frame clones and misses some; the assay was immunoSEQ multiplex PCR. Among more than 95,000 clones listed, around 92% were seen once. The sample consisted of PBMCs. The receptors originated from a man older than 75 with head and neck cancer.

J is TRBJ2-1 and V is TRBV3-1 (or the pseudogene TRBV3-2); TRBD1 or TRBD2 may be the D gene (5 bases each). V shed 4 bases and J shed 12 bases, with 13 bases lying between them. The CDR3 runs to 12 residues. CDR1 LGHDT and CDR2 YNNKEL come from the germline V gene (reference sequence). CDR3 protein: CASSLEGMGQFF. Written as DNA, the CDR3 is TGTGCCAGCAGCCTTGAGGGGATGGGGCAGTTCTTC.

The chain joins TRBV5-1 to TRBJ2-2, with no clear D. The germline V gene has CDR1 SGHRS and CDR2 YFSETQ. The ends were cut back, 4 bases at V and 0 bases at J, with 16 bases in the middle. The CDR3 loop spans 17 amino acids. The CDR3 DNA is TGCGCCAGCAGCATCACGCCCCAGACTGCGAACACCGGGGAGCTGTTTTTT. Its translation: CASSITPQTANTGELFF. The whole variable domain, filled in from reference TRBV5-1 and TRBJ2-2, reads KAGVTQTPRYLIKTRGQQVTLSCSPISGHRSVSWYQQTPGQGLQFLFEYFSETQRNKGNFPGRFSGRQFSNSRSEMNVSTLELGDSALYLCASSITPQTANTGELFFGEGSRLTVL.

V gene TRBV9 combines with J gene TRBJ1-2, with D perhaps TRBD1 (6 bases). From germline, CDR1 is SGDLS and CDR2 YYNGEE. The V and J ends lost 0 bases and 6 bases respectively, with 12 bases between them. The CDR3 has 14 amino acids. The CDR3 loop is CASSVEAAGDGYTF. CDR3 nucleotide sequence: TGTGCCAGCAGCGTAGAGGCAGCAGGGGATGGCTACACCTTC.

This chain connects TRBV30 to TRBJ1-3; no definite D call. Per the germline V gene, CDR1 is GTSNPN and CDR2 is SVGIG (reference sequence). V lost 1 base, J lost 0 bases, and 13 bases lay in between. CDR3 length equals 16 residues. The CDR3 loop reads CAWSGTRTYSGNTIYF. CDR3 DNA: TGTGCCTGGAGTGGGACTCGGACTTACTCTGGAAACACCATATATTTT.

This chain connects TRBV30 to TRBJ1-2; unclear D gene. CDR1 GTSNPN and CDR2 SVGIG come from the germline V gene (reference sequence). Trimming cost V 0 bases and J 4 bases, with 9 bases left between them. The CDR3 covers 13 residues. The CDR3 bases are TGTGCCTGGAGTGTCGGACGGCCCTATGGCTACACCTTC. Translating it yields CAWSVGRPYGYTF.

This clone appeared a single time. Other DNA sequences within the sample encode an identical CDR3. This chain joins TRBV30 and TRBJ1-5; D is perhaps TRBD1 (5 bases). This CDR3 contains 13 residues. V was pared by 3 bases and J by 3 bases, with 9 bases between. CDR1 and CDR2 from the germline V gene are GTSNPN and SVGIG (reference sequence). CDR3 DNA: TGTGCCTGGAGCGGGGGGAACAATCAGCCCCAGCATTTT. Protein: CAWSGGNNQPQHF.

This clone was seen just once. Written as DNA, the CDR3 is TGCAGCGGAGGGACAGGGGGCGGGGATACGCAGTATTTT. Amino acid sequence: CSGGTGGGDTQYF. The V call is TRBV29-1, the J call TRBJ2-3; TRBD1 matches at 12 bases. CDR1 is SQVTM, CDR2 ANQGSEA, per germline. The V segment lost 7 bases and the J segment 6 bases; nucleotides outside the gene matches: 5. The CDR3 sequence is 13 residues long.

The chain couples TRBV18 to TRBJ2-7; the D is unclear. Germline CDR1 is KGHSH and CDR2 is LQKENI. V dropped 3 bases and J dropped 3 bases, with 9 bases sitting between them. The CDR3 is made up of 13 amino acids. CDR3: CASSPGRGYEQYF. CDR3 DNA sequence: TGTGCCAGCTCACCGGGCAGAGGCTACGAGCAGTACTTC.

This clone occurred once. The chain uses TRBV4-1 and TRBJ1-2; 7 bases map to TRBD1. V lost 3 bases to trimming and J lost 0 bases; unmatched junction nucleotides: 10. The CDR3 spans 17 residues. Germline V CDR1 and CDR2: MGHRA, YSYEKL. In nucleotides, the CDR3 is TGCGCCAGCAGCCAGCTAAGGGGACAGCGAGCTAACTATGGCTACACCTTC. Protein sequence: CASSQLRGQRANYGYTF.

The chain has TRBV5-1 and TRBJ2-6; D may be TRBD2 (5 bases). Germline assignment: CDR1 SGHRS and CDR2 YFSETQ. Trimming stripped 7 bases from V and 5 bases from J, with 16 bases between. The CDR3 loop spans 15 amino acids. CDR3 amino acids: CASRPDGGRANVLTF. CDR3 coding DNA: TGCGCCAGCCGGCCAGACGGAGGACGGGCCAACGTCCTGACTTTC.

This rearrangement joins TRBV7-2 to TRBJ1-2; 11 nucleotides line up with TRBD1. J lost 7 bases, V lost 4 bases, and 2 bases had no gene match. Germline-derived CDR1 and CDR2 are SGHTA and FQGNSA. The CDR3 contains 13 residues. CDR3: CASSSGQGGGYTF. The CDR3 nucleotides are TGTGCCAGCAGCTCGGGACAGGGGGGTGGCTACACCTTC.

This clone was counted a single time. V is TRBV29-1 and J is TRBJ1-1; the match to TRBD1 covers 8 bases. Germline V gene sequence: CDR1 SQVTM, CDR2 ANQGSEA. CDR3 size: 14 residues. V gave up 7 bases and J gave up 5 bases; unmatched junction bases: 12. CDR3 in amino acids: CSARQGPSGTEAFF. CDR3 DNA sequence: TGCAGCGCTAGACAGGGGCCCTCCGGGACTGAAGCTTTCTTT.

This clone has just one count. V usage is TRBV4-3 and J usage is TRBJ2-7; possible D gene TRBD1, 5 bases. The CDR3 covers 15 residues. Trimming removed 0 bases at V and 7 bases at J, with 16 bases between. Germline V gene data show CDR1 as LGHNA and CDR2 as YSLEER. The CDR3 spells CASSQDPQGRNEQYF. CDR3 sequence (DNA): TGCGCCAGCAGCCAAGACCCGCAGGGTAGGAATGAGCAGTACTTC.

The chain employs TRBV27 and TRBJ1-1; D remains unclear. In germline, CDR1 is MNHEY, CDR2 SMNVEV (reference sequence). The V gene lost 2 bases and the J gene lost 1 base, with 5 bases spanning the gap. CDR3 size: 13 residues. The CDR3 loop reads CASSLVANTEAFF. DNA of the CDR3: TGTGCCAGCAGTTTAGTAGCGAACACTGAAGCTTTCTTT.

The CDR3 bases are TGTGCCAGCACCAGAGGGGGCAAAGAGACCCAGTACTTC. It specifies CASTRGGKETQYF. V is TRBV5-8 and J is TRBJ2-5; 7 bases line up with TRBD1. CDR1 and CDR2 (germline): SGHTS, YDEGEE. This CDR3 is built from 13 residues. The trim removed 6 bases at V and 3 bases at J, leaving 5 bases unmatched.

The chain carries TRBV28 and TRBJ1-1, with D hard to call. The V and J ends lost 8 bases and 1 base respectively, with 17 bases between them. This CDR3 has 15 residues. Germline values: CDR1 MDHEN, CDR2 SYDVKM. The chain's CDR3 is CASPKGVKPNTEAFF. The CDR3 DNA reads as TGTGCCAGCCCAAAGGGAGTAAAGCCGAACACTGAAGCTTTCTTT.

The CDR3 nucleotides read TGCGCCAGCAGGACAGGGGGAGGGATGGGCACTGAAGCTTTCTTT. As protein: CASRTGGGMGTEAFF. The rearrangement links TRBV5-1 to TRBJ1-1, with TRBD1 matching 9 bases. V shed 5 bases, J shed 4 bases, and the junction held 9 bases outside the gene matches. This CDR3 spans 15 amino acids. Germline V gives CDR1 SGHRS, CDR2 YFSETQ.

V usage is TRBV6-2 or TRBV6-3 and J usage is TRBJ1-2; 8 nucleotides line up with TRBD1. The CDR3 length is 13 residues. Germline assignment: CDR1 MNHEY and CDR2 SVGEGT. Germline trimming cut 6 bases from V and 6 bases from J; bases unmatched to any gene: 6. CDR3: CASSPWTGNGYTF. The CDR3 DNA sequence: TGTGCCAGCAGCCCTTGGACAGGGAATGGCTACACCTTC.

This clone was observed a single time. The chain combines TRBV11-2 with TRBJ1-1; no clear D. There are 13 residues in the CDR3. From germline, CDR1 is SGHAT and CDR2 FQNNGV. Trimming pared 1 base from V and 4 bases from J, leaving 7 bases between. The CDR3 sequence is CASSLGPRTEAFF. In DNA, the CDR3 is TGTGCCAGCAGCTTAGGTCCCCGCACTGAAGCTTTCTTT.